One sample yielded the 10 T cell receptor beta chains listed below, sequenced in a study of T cell repertoires in cytomegalovirus infection. TCRdb re-analysed the reads in MiXCR, keeping a single row per CDR3 protein. The sample holds fewer than 200,000 distinct CDR3 sequences; 15% to 20% are singletons and the top ten take less than 3%. Sequencing was done on a sample of PBMCs. These receptor sequences come from a human donor in good health (CMV status not recorded). Some clones in this sample may be carry-over from other donors' samples.

This clonotype came up many times. The rearrangement uses TRBV6-2 or TRBV6-3 and TRBJ2-2; 8 bases fit TRBD2. The germline gives CDR1 MNHEY, CDR2 SVGEGT. The CDR3 sequence is 17 residues long. The ends lost 5 bases at V and 7 bases at J; junction bases unmatched: 15. The CDR3 loop is CASSTSAGAGFYGELFF. The CDR3 DNA follows: TGTGCCAGCAGTACGTCAGCGGGAGCGGGATTTTACGGGGAGCTGTTTTTT.

This clonotype has ten or more counts. The rearrangement links TRBV7-2 to TRBJ2-1; perhaps TRBD1 as D (6 bases). V gave up 4 bases and J gave up 8 bases, with 18 bases separating them. Germline V lookup: CDR1 SGHTA, CDR2 FQGNSA. CDR3 length equals 15 residues. The CDR3 sequence: CASSSRLGTRDEQFF. The CDR3 DNA reads as TGTGCCAGCAGCTCTCGGTTGGGGACACGGGATGAGCAGTTCTTC.

This chain uses TRBV7-2 with TRBJ2-2, with D unclear. This CDR3 has 12 residues. Germline assignment: CDR1 SGHTA and CDR2 FQGNSA. V gave up 3 bases and J gave up 7 bases, with 6 bases separating them. CDR3 protein: CASSFYGGELFF. DNA for the CDR3: TGTGCCAGCAGCTTCTACGGCGGGGAGCTGTTTTTT.

This clonotype was seen only a few times. The chain recombines TRBV12-3 or TRBV12-4 with TRBJ2-1; D tentatively fits TRBD1 or TRBD2 (5 bases each). Trimming cost V 10 bases and J 2 bases, with 18 bases left between them. CDR3 size: 15 residues. The CDR3 bases are TGTGCCACTTACCTAGAGGGGAGACCCTACAATGAGCAGTTCTTC. Its protein is CATYLEGRPYNEQFF.

The J gene is TRBJ2-2, the V gene TRBV29-1; the match to TRBD1 covers 7 bases. Trimming took 7 bases from V and 4 from J; bases not matched to a gene: 6. The CDR3 loop spans 13 amino acids. CDR1 is SQVTM and CDR2 is ANQGSEA in the germline V gene. The CDR3 reads CSGREGATGELFF. In DNA form, the CDR3 reads TGCAGCGGACGAGAGGGGGCCACCGGGGAGCTGTTTTTT.

This clonotype was seen a handful of times. This chain links TRBV19 with TRBJ1-5, with D possibly being TRBD1 (6 bases). The CDR3 has 13 residues. V was cut by 5 bases and J by 7 bases, with 12 bases left in between. In germline, CDR1 is LNHDA, CDR2 SQIVND (reference sequence). CDR3 DNA sequence: TGTGCCAGTAGTCTGGGGGCACGGCAGCCCCAGCATTTT. The encoded protein is CASSLGARQPQHF.

This rearrangement joins TRBV7-2 to TRBJ1-1; D ambiguous. V lost 1 base and J lost 0, with 6 bases in between. This CDR3 is 14 amino acids long. CDR1 is SGHTA, CDR2 FQGNSA, per germline. The CDR3 spells CTSSLDRVNTEAFF. The CDR3 DNA reads TGTACCAGCAGCTTAGATCGGGTGAACACTGAAGCTTTCTTT.

This clonotype was detected only a few times. For the CDR3, the DNA is TGTGCCAGCCGGGGCGGTAATCAGCCCCAGCATTTT. Translated: CASRGGNQPQHF. The V and J genes are TRBV25-1 and TRBJ1-5, with a weak D call TRBD1 (5 bases). V was cut by 8 bases and J by 4 bases, with 9 bases left in between. The CDR3 is made up of 12 amino acids. The germline V gene encodes CDR1 MGHDK and CDR2 SYGVNS.

This clonotype was found a few times. The chain joins TRBV11-2 to TRBJ1-1; 9 bases fit TRBD1. Germline V gene data show CDR1 as SGHAT and CDR2 as FQNNGV. The CDR3 consists of 16 residues. With V trimmed by 5 bases and J by 3 bases, 10 bases remained unmatched. CDR3 in DNA: TGTGCCAGCAGCCCAATCCGGGACAGGGCGGACACTGAAGCTTTCTTT. Translating it yields CASSPIRDRADTEAFF.

This clonotype came up a few times. This chain links TRBV4-2 with TRBJ2-3; 12 bases are shared with TRBD2. In germline, CDR1 is LGHNA, CDR2 YNFKEQ. V lost 3 bases to trimming and J lost 7 bases; unmatched junction nucleotides: 11. CDR3 length equals 17 residues. This CDR3 is CASSQERTSGNGNTQYF. The DNA for the CDR3 is TGTGCCAGCAGCCAGGAAAGGACTAGCGGGAACGGGAATACGCAGTATTTT.